One and the same sample provided the 31 T cell receptor beta chains below, sequenced in a study of cytomegalovirus exposure and HLA in healthy donors. It was with 60 Vbeta and 13 Jbeta primers that the PCR ran. Clones were read by immunoSEQ multiplex PCR, and TCRdb kept only the in-frame ones, dropping some. Of 150,000 to 200,000 clones in the sample, approximately 82% were seen once. Sequenced sample: PBMCs. Receptors were obtained from a woman under 30 in good health and CMV-seropositive.

The J gene is TRBJ1-3, the V gene TRBV5-1; D is perhaps TRBD1 (6 bases). The CDR3 totals 14 residues. V lost 0 bases and J 4 bases, leaving 8 bases between the germline ends. Per the germline V gene, CDR1 is SGHRS and CDR2 is YFSETQ. CDR3 DNA sequence: TGCGCCAGCAGCTTGGTGGGACAAGGAAACACCATATATTTT. It encodes CASSLVGQGNTIYF.

V usage is TRBV9 and J usage is TRBJ2-7; 8 nucleotides align to TRBD2. Germline V gene data show CDR1 as SGDLS and CDR2 as YYNGEE. Unmatched junction bases numbered 2, after V lost 0 bases and J lost 0 bases. This CDR3 has 15 residues. In DNA, the CDR3 is TGTGCCAGCAGCGTAGACCGGGGGGGCTCCTACGAGCAGTACGTC. Translating gives CASSVDRGGSYEQYV.

This rearrangement joins TRBV11-2 to TRBJ1-5, with 7 positions matching TRBD1. The germline CDR1 and CDR2 sequences are SGHAT and FQNNGV. The CDR3 has 14 residues. J lost 4 bases, V lost 5 bases, and 5 bases had no gene match. The CDR3 loop reads CASSLAGGNQPQHF. The DNA of the CDR3 is TGTGCCAGCAGCCTTGCAGGGGGGAATCAGCCCCAGCATTTT.

V and J are TRBV19 and TRBJ2-5; D might be TRBD1 (6 bases). Trimming cost V 6 bases and J 5 bases, with 13 bases left between them. Germline CDR1 LNHDA, CDR2 SQIVND (reference sequence). The CDR3 has 13 residues. CDR3 in DNA: TGTGCCAGTAGCTCACAGGGATCCGAGACCCAGTACTTC. This sequence encodes CASSSQGSETQYF. Drawing the rest from reference TRBV19 and TRBJ2-5, the complete variable domain is DGGITQSPKYLFRKEGQNVTLSCEQNLNHDAMYWYRQDPGQGLRLIYYSQIVNDFQKGDIAEGYSVSREKKESFPLTVTSAQKNPTAFYLCASSSQGSETQYFGPGTRLLVL.

This chain uses TRBV5-6 with TRBJ1-1; D is ambiguous. Trimming shortened V by 2 bases and J by 4 bases, and 15 bases separated the two germline ends. Germline lookup yields CDR1 SGHDT and CDR2 YYEEEE. The CDR3 has 15 residues. The CDR3 DNA follows: TGTGCCAGCAGCTTAAGTACCAGGCCTGGCACTGAAGCTTTCTTT. It yields the protein CASSLSTRPGTEAFF.

The V gene is TRBV19, the J gene TRBJ1-5; unclear D gene. The V and J ends lost 1 base and 0 bases respectively, with 10 bases between them. The CDR3 sequence is 16 residues long. Germline CDR1 is LNHDA and CDR2 is SQIVND (reference sequence). CDR3 residues: CASSIAAGLSNQPQHF. DNA for the CDR3: TGTGCCAGTAGTATAGCTGCAGGCCTTAGCAATCAGCCCCAGCATTTT.

This chain links TRBV19 with TRBJ2-7, with 9 nucleotides matching TRBD1. Trimming cost V 5 bases and J 5 bases; bases outside gene matches: 7. This CDR3 is 14 amino acids long. CDR1 and CDR2 (germline): LNHDA, SQIVND (reference sequence). CDR3 bases: TGTGCCAGTAGTCCGTGGACAGGGGACAACGAGCAGTACTTC. It specifies CASSPWTGDNEQYF.

DNA of the CDR3: TGTGCCAGCAGCCGCGCGGGGTTGAGCGCAGATACGCAGTATTTT. Its protein product is CASSRAGLSADTQYF. The chain couples TRBV11-2 to TRBJ2-3; maybe TRBD2 (6 bases). V was pared by 5 bases and J by 4 bases, with 16 bases between. The CDR3 has 15 residues. The V gene's germline CDR1 is SGHAT and CDR2 FQNNGV. The full variable domain, with the rest looked up from reference TRBV11-2 and TRBJ2-3, is EAGVAQSPRYKIIEKRQSVAFWCNPISGHATLYWYQQILGQGPKLLIQFQNNGVVDDSQLPKDRFSAERLKGVDSTLKIQPAKLEDSAVYLCASSRAGLSADTQYFGPGTRLTVL.

The genes are TRBV5-4 and TRBJ2-7; D might be TRBD2 (6 bases). In germline, CDR1 is SGHNT, CDR2 YYREEE (reference sequence). The V end lost 0 bases, the J end lost 1 base, and 11 bases lay between the germline ends. The CDR3 sequence is 15 residues long. CDR3 amino acids: CASSLGGGGSYEQYF. The CDR3 DNA sequence: TGTGCCAGCAGCTTGGGTGGTGGGGGGTCCTACGAGCAGTACTTC.

This clone was seen just once. The V call is TRBV4-2, the J call TRBJ2-3, with 15 bases that match TRBD2. This CDR3 contains 17 residues. Germline loops: CDR1 LGHNA, CDR2 YNFKEQ. The ends lost 1 base at V and 6 bases at J; junction bases unmatched: 5. The CDR3 spells CASSQVGTSGGWDTQYF. The CDR3 DNA reads as TGTGCCAGCAGCCAAGTGGGGACTAGCGGGGGGTGGGATACGCAGTATTTT.

The chain links TRBV27 to TRBJ1-5; D remains ambiguous. V was shortened by 5 bases and J by 10 bases, with 6 bases between the two germline ends. The germline CDR1 and CDR2 sequences are MNHEY and SMNVEV (reference sequence). The CDR3 loop spans 10 amino acids. CDR3 sequence (DNA): TGTGCCAGCAGTCCCCTACCCCAGCATTTT. It encodes CASSPLPQHF.

V usage is TRBV5-5 and J usage is TRBJ2-1; the match to TRBD2 covers 9 bases. This CDR3 comprises 19 residues. V shed 1 base and J 7 bases; nucleotides not matched to a gene: 18. Germline V lookup: CDR1 SGHKS, CDR2 YYEKEE (reference sequence). This chain's CDR3 is CASSLSVSAGGLIRNEQFF. Here the CDR3 DNA reads TGTGCCAGCAGCTTGAGCGTGTCGGCGGGGGGGCTAATCCGGAATGAGCAGTTCTTC.

V gene TRBV6-5 combines with J gene TRBJ2-7, with 11 bases aligning to TRBD2. From germline, CDR1 is MNHEY and CDR2 SVGAGI. The CDR3 covers 15 residues. The trim removed 2 bases at V and 7 bases at J, leaving 7 bases unmatched. As DNA, the CDR3 is TGTGCCAGCAGTTACGAACGACTAGCGGGGCAGGAGCAGTACTTC. Amino acids: CASSYERLAGQEQYF.

V and J are TRBV7-6 and TRBJ1-4, with no clear D. The ends were cut back, 4 bases at V and 7 bases at J, with 16 bases in the middle. The CDR3 runs to 15 residues. Germline CDR1 SGHVS, CDR2 FNYEAQ. The CDR3 DNA sequence: TGTGCCAGCAGCTCTAGTGGGTTCCGGGGTGAAAAACTGTTTTTT. Translated, it gives CASSSSGFRGEKLFF.

The V gene is TRBV4-1, the J gene TRBJ1-2; TRBD1 matches at 11 bases. Germline loops: CDR1 MGHRA, CDR2 YSYEKL. The CDR3 runs to 15 residues. Trimming cost V 3 bases and J 7 bases; bases outside gene matches: 7. The CDR3 DNA is TGCGCCAGCAGCCAGGGGGACAGGGGGTTGCGTGGCTACACCTTC. This translates into CASSQGDRGLRGYTF.

The chain links TRBV5-1 to TRBJ1-6, with 10 bases matching TRBD1. Germline CDR1 SGHRS, CDR2 YFSETQ. V lost 0 bases, J lost 9 bases, and 3 bases stayed unmatched. This CDR3 spans 15 amino acids. In DNA, the CDR3 is TGCGCCAGCAGCTTGGGGACAGGGGGTACTTCACCCCTCCACTTT. The encoded protein is CASSLGTGGTSPLHF.

This chain connects TRBV30 to TRBJ2-5, with TRBD2 matching over 8 bases. With 5 bases clipped from V and 3 bases from J, the junction kept 11 bases outside the gene matches. The CDR3 contains 15 residues. Germline assignment: CDR1 GTSNPN and CDR2 SVGIG (reference sequence). CDR3: CAWGPGTRGEETQYF. CDR3 nucleotide sequence: TGTGCCTGGGGCCCCGGGACTAGGGGCGAAGAGACCCAGTACTTC.

The chain joins TRBV5-1 to TRBJ2-1; 9 nucleotides agree with TRBD2. The CDR3 is 17 residues long. V was pared by 8 bases and J by 7 bases, with 19 bases of the junction left unmatched. CDR1 is SGHRS, CDR2 YFSETQ, per germline. The CDR3: CASWRGRGGRGQNEQFF. The DNA for the CDR3 is TGCGCCAGTTGGCGGGGGCGGGGGGGCCGAGGACAGAATGAGCAGTTCTTC. Variable domain in full (rest from reference TRBV5-1 and TRBJ2-1): KAGVTQTPRYLIKTRGQQVTLSCSPISGHRSVSWYQQTPGQGLQFLFEYFSETQRNKGNFPGRFSGRQFSNSRSEMNVSTLELGDSALYLCASWRGRGGRGQNEQFFGPGTRLTVL.

The chain uses TRBV2 and TRBJ2-2, with D uncertain. Germline V gene lookup returns CDR1 SNHLY and CDR2 FYNNEI. There are 12 residues in the CDR3. Trimming took 5 bases from V and 3 from J, leaving 4 bases between them. This CDR3 is CASSYHTGELFF. The CDR3 DNA sequence: TGTGCCAGCAGTTATCACACCGGGGAGCTGTTTTTT.

This clone was picked up a small number of times. The V and J genes are TRBV30 and TRBJ2-2, with 10 bases matching TRBD1. V was clipped by 1 base and J by 7 bases; unmatched bases: 3. The CDR3 covers 14 residues. Germline CDR1 is GTSNPN and CDR2 is SVGIG (reference sequence). CDR3 bases: TGTGCCTGGAGTGGACAGGGGGCCGTCGGGGAGCTGTTTTTT. Translation gives CAWSGQGAVGELFF.

The chain uses TRBV28 and TRBJ2-7, with a weak D call TRBD1 (5 bases). The CDR3 has 14 amino acids. In germline, CDR1 is MDHEN, CDR2 SYDVKM. V lost 6 bases to trimming and J lost 6 bases, with 18 bases between them. The chain's CDR3 is CASSLISDSPEQYF. As DNA, the CDR3 is TGTGCCAGCAGCCTCATCAGCGACAGCCCCGAGCAGTACTTC.

The chain has TRBV9 and TRBJ1-1, with a tentative D call TRBD1 (6 bases). The germline V and J ends were trimmed by 4 bases and 2 bases, with 24 bases remaining between them. CDR3 size: 18 residues. In germline, CDR1 is SGDLS, CDR2 YYNGEE. In nucleotides, the CDR3 is TGTGCCAGCAGCCCCCTCGAGACAGGCTCCGATTCAAACACTGAAGCTTTCTTT. Its protein product is CASSPLETGSDSNTEAFF.

This chain links TRBV27 with TRBJ1-4; weak D call: TRBD1 (6 bases). Germline CDR1 reads MNHEY; CDR2 reads SMNVEV (reference sequence). The CDR3 totals 13 residues. Trimming left V 2 bases short and J 5 bases short, with 6 bases between. The CDR3 DNA reads TGTGCCAGCAGTTTAGGGGGCAATGAAAAACTGTTTTTT. Protein: CASSLGGNEKLFF.

This chain connects TRBV6-1 to TRBJ1-1; 7 bases align to TRBD1. In germline, CDR1 is MNHNS, CDR2 SASEGT. The CDR3 runs 18 residues. The ends lost 0 bases at V and 7 bases at J; junction bases unmatched: 17. The CDR3 sequence is CASSEARLVNRGNNEAFF. Written as DNA, the CDR3 is TGTGCCAGCAGTGAAGCCCGGTTAGTGAACAGGGGAAATAATGAAGCTTTCTTT.

J is TRBJ2-5 and V is TRBV2; 10 bases are shared with TRBD2. In germline, CDR1 is SNHLY, CDR2 FYNNEI. The CDR3 is 15 amino acids. The V and J ends lost 6 bases and 3 bases, in that order; junction bases with no gene match: 7. The CDR3 sequence: CASRATGLAKETQYF. The CDR3 DNA is TGTGCCAGCAGAGCGACGGGACTAGCGAAAGAGACCCAGTACTTC.

This sequence joins TRBV9 and TRBJ2-5; D is possibly TRBD2 (6 bases). This CDR3 has 15 amino acids. Germline CDR1 is SGDLS and CDR2 is YYNGEE. Trimming shortened V by 0 bases and J by 1 base, and 10 bases separated the two germline ends. CDR3 in amino acids: CASSVGGTTQETQYF. For the CDR3, the DNA is TGTGCCAGCAGCGTAGGCGGGACGACCCAAGAGACCCAGTACTTC.

This clone appeared a few times. The J gene is TRBJ1-2, the V gene TRBV9; D is unresolved. V dropped 6 bases and J dropped 0 bases, with 12 bases sitting between them. The germline CDR1 and CDR2 sequences are SGDLS and YYNGEE. CDR3 length: 14 residues. CDR3 region: CASTPGMANYGYTF. CDR3 nucleotide sequence: TGTGCCAGCACCCCCGGGATGGCTAACTATGGCTACACCTTC.

The rearrangement links TRBV6-1 to TRBJ1-1; TRBD1 aligns across 10 bases. Germline values: CDR1 MNHNS, CDR2 SASEGT. Germline trimming cut 6 bases from V and 0 bases from J; bases unmatched to any gene: 4. This CDR3 contains 15 residues. In DNA, the CDR3 is TGTGCCAGCAGCCGGGACAGGGGTATGAACACTGAAGCTTTCTTT. Protein sequence: CASSRDRGMNTEAFF.

This sequence joins TRBV15 and TRBJ1-4, with 9 positions matching TRBD1. Germline trimming cut 4 bases from V and 7 bases from J; bases unmatched to any gene: 7. There are 15 residues in the CDR3. Germline CDR1 LNHNV, CDR2 YYDKDF (reference sequence). Written as DNA, the CDR3 is TGTGCCACCAGCATAATGCGGACAGGGGCTGAAAAACTGTTTTTT. It translates to CATSIMRTGAEKLFF.

This clone has more than one count but fewer than ten. The gene calls are TRBV7-9 and TRBJ2-7; the D gene is possibly TRBD2 (7 bases). Trimming removed 1 base at V and 4 bases at J, with 8 bases between. Looked up from germline, CDR1 is SEHNR and CDR2 is FQNEAQ (reference sequence). This CDR3 contains 13 residues. CDR3 residues: CASSLEGGYEQYV. The CDR3 DNA reads TGTGCCAGCAGCTTAGAGGGGGGGTACGAGCAGTACGTC.

This chain connects TRBV6-6 to TRBJ1-6; no clear D gene. This CDR3 is built from 11 residues. Trimming left V 6 bases short and J 6 bases short, with 3 bases between. Germline V CDR1 and CDR2: MNHNY, SVGAGI (reference sequence). CDR3 in amino acids: CASSSNSPLHF. CDR3 DNA sequence: TGTGCCAGCAGCTCTAATTCACCCCTCCACTTT.